A single sample gave rise to the 22 T cell receptor beta chains below, sequenced in a study of blood T cell repertoires in COVID-19. Some clones are missing from TCRdb's copy, which holds only in-frame ones; the method was immunoSEQ multiplex PCR. The sample records 200,000 or so clones, about 85% being singletons. Specimen: peripheral blood. All receptors derive from a man in his 70s with active or convalescent COVID-19.

The V gene is TRBV10-3, the J gene TRBJ2-1; D might be TRBD1 (5 bases). Trimming shortened V by 6 bases and J by 7 bases, and 10 bases separated the two germline ends. The CDR3 totals 12 residues. Germline-derived CDR1 and CDR2 are ENHRY and SYGVKD. CDR3: CAISLTGNEQFF. CDR3 in DNA: TGTGCCATCAGCCTTACAGGTAATGAGCAGTTCTTC.

The chain links TRBV2 to TRBJ1-3, with D unresolved. The germline CDR1 and CDR2 sequences are SNHLY and FYNNEI. V was pared by 9 bases and J by 0 bases, with 18 bases between. The CDR3 sequence is 16 residues long. CDR3 in DNA: TGTGCCAGAGAATATCAGGAGGCAGACTCTGGAAACACCATATATTTT. Translation: CAREYQEADSGNTIYF.

J is TRBJ2-5 and V is TRBV2; TRBD2 is a possible D gene (6 bases). The CDR3 runs 12 residues. V lost 8 bases and J lost 5, with 12 bases in between. Germline V gives CDR1 SNHLY, CDR2 FYNNEI. The CDR3 region is CASGGFEETQYF. The CDR3 DNA sequence: TGTGCCAGCGGGGGGTTCGAGGAGACCCAGTACTTC.

The chain uses TRBV28 and TRBJ2-7; D gene ambiguous. Germline V gene sequence: CDR1 MDHEN, CDR2 SYDVKM. The CDR3 covers 11 residues. V lost 3 bases and J 7 bases, leaving 7 bases between the germline ends. CDR3 in DNA: TGTGCCAGCAGTTTCGTCGAGGAGCAGTACTTC. The encoded protein is CASSFVEEQYF.

The CDR3 region has the DNA TGTGCCAGCAGCCCGGGACACACCCCGCCTGGGGCCAACGTCCTGACTTTC. Translating gives CASSPGHTPPGANVLTF. The rearrangement uses TRBV3-1 (or the pseudogene TRBV3-2) and TRBJ2-6; perhaps TRBD1 as D (6 bases). V was shortened by 4 bases and J by 2 bases, with 15 bases between the two germline ends. The CDR3 is 17 residues long. Germline loops: CDR1 LGHDT, CDR2 YNNKEL (reference sequence).

The genes are TRBV10-3 and TRBJ2-7; D may be TRBD2 (5 bases). The CDR3 is made up of 15 amino acids. Trimming removed 10 bases at V and 0 bases at J, with 19 bases between. The germline gives CDR1 ENHRY, CDR2 SYGVKD. In DNA form, the CDR3 reads TGTGCCACTTCCGAACGGGGATTGAGCTCCTACGAGCAGTACTTC. This translates into CATSERGLSSYEQYF.

The rearrangement joins TRBV7-9 to TRBJ2-5, with TRBD2 identical over 7 bases. With 7 bases clipped from V and 3 bases from J, the junction kept 8 bases outside the gene matches. CDR1 and CDR2 from the germline V gene are SEHNR and FQNEAQ (reference sequence). This CDR3 region has 14 residues. CDR3 residues: CASTTGGWKETQYF. CDR3 DNA sequence: TGTGCCAGCACCACGGGGGGATGGAAAGAGACCCAGTACTTC.

The chain has TRBV12-3 or TRBV12-4 and TRBJ1-3; D unresolved. The CDR3 has 12 amino acids. Between the trimmed V and J ends, which lost 2 bases and 4 bases, there was a span of 3 bases. DNA of the CDR3: TGTGCCAGCAGTTTACGGGGAAACACCATATATTTT. Protein product: CASSLRGNTIYF.

V and J are TRBV27 and TRBJ1-6; no clear D gene. The CDR3 is 11 residues long. The germline CDR1 and CDR2 sequences are MNHEY and SMNVEV (reference sequence). CDR3 sequence: CASRENSPLHF. CDR3 coding DNA: TGTGCGTCAAGGGAGAATTCACCCCTCCACTTT.

J is TRBJ1-2 and V is TRBV7-9; TRBD1 matches at 9 bases. The CDR3 spans 15 residues. Trimming cost V 1 base and J 2 bases; bases outside gene matches: 2. Germline CDR1 reads SEHNR; CDR2 reads FQNEAQ (reference sequence). The CDR3 reads CASSLVGTGNYGYTF. The CDR3 nucleotides are TGTGCCAGCAGCTTAGTCGGGACAGGGAACTATGGCTACACCTTC. Together with reference TRBV7-9 and TRBJ1-2, the CDR3 gives the full variable domain: DTGVSQNPRHKITKRGQNVTFRCDPISEHNRLYWYRQTLGQGPEFLTYFQNEAQLEKSRLLSDRFSAERPKGSFSTLEIQRTEQGDSAMYLCASSLVGTGNYGYTFGSGTRLTVV.

A few counts support this clone. The J gene is TRBJ2-1, the V gene TRBV7-2, with 7 positions matching TRBD2. From germline, CDR1 is SGHTA and CDR2 FQGNSA. The CDR3 covers 13 residues. V was pared by 6 bases and J by 8 bases, with 7 bases of the junction left unmatched. In DNA, the CDR3 is TGTGCCAGCAGGGGGGGGAATTACGATGAGCAGTTCTTC. Its translation is CASRGGNYDEQFF.

This chain joins TRBV7-6 and TRBJ2-2; possible D gene TRBD1, 5 bases. Per germline, CDR1 SGHVS and CDR2 FNYEAQ. The CDR3 is 16 residues long. The V gene lost 0 bases and the J gene lost 6 bases, with 14 bases spanning the gap. This CDR3 reads CASSLASAGLSGELFF. Here the CDR3 DNA reads TGTGCCAGCAGCTTAGCGTCCGCAGGGTTATCCGGGGAGCTGTTTTTT.

The CDR3 DNA reads TGTGCCAGCAGAAATAGCGCCGCAGGCGGCAATCAGCCCCAGCATTTT. This gives the protein CASRNSAAGGNQPQHF. The rearrangement joins TRBV7-2 to TRBJ1-5, with D hard to call. V lost 6 bases to trimming and J lost 2 bases, with 17 bases between them. CDR3 size: 16 residues. The germline gives CDR1 SGHTA, CDR2 FQGNSA.

This rearrangement joins TRBV2 to TRBJ2-7, with 9 bases matching TRBD1. The V gene end was trimmed by 5 bases and the J gene end by 4 bases; junction bases not matched to a gene: 6. The CDR3 totals 14 residues. Germline V gene sequence: CDR1 SNHLY, CDR2 FYNNEI. Here the CDR3 DNA reads TGTGCCAGCAGTAAGGACAGGGGTAGTTACGAGCAGTACTTC. This sequence encodes CASSKDRGSYEQYF.

This sequence joins TRBV11-3 and TRBJ1-1; D may be TRBD1 (6 bases). V gave up 5 bases and J gave up 2 bases, with 12 bases separating them. Germline CDR1 and CDR2: SGHNT and YENEEA. There are 14 residues in the CDR3. CDR3 in DNA: TGTGCCAGCAGCCCCGGACAGAGAAACACTGAAGCTTTCTTT. Translation gives CASSPGQRNTEAFF.

This clone was seen just once. This CDR3 is CASSQDWTGRRETQYF. Here the CDR3 DNA reads TGTGCCAGCAGCCAAGATTGGACGGGGAGGAGGGAGACCCAGTACTTC. V gene TRBV14 combines with J gene TRBJ2-5; D might be TRBD2 (6 bases). There are 16 residues in the CDR3. V lost 0 bases, J lost 5 bases, and 16 bases lay in between. The germline CDR1 and CDR2 sequences are SGHDN and FVKESK.

This clone has a handful of counts. This sequence joins TRBV28 and TRBJ1-5; D is possibly TRBD1 (6 bases). CDR3 size: 16 residues. Germline values: CDR1 MDHEN, CDR2 SYDVKM. Trimming removed 3 bases at V and 4 bases at J, with 16 bases between. DNA for the CDR3: TGTGCCAGCAGTTTTATGGGGGCTAGGCGGAATCAGCCCCAGCATTTT. Translated, it gives CASSFMGARRNQPQHF.

The V call is TRBV3-1 (or the pseudogene TRBV3-2), the J call TRBJ2-7; no reliable D call. Trimming removed 1 base from V and 4 bases from J, with 8 bases in between. The germline CDR1 and CDR2 sequences are LGHDT and YNNKEL (reference sequence). The CDR3 runs 13 residues. DNA for the CDR3: TGTGCCAGCAGCCAAGGGGCCGGTTACGAGCAGTACTTC. This translates into CASSQGAGYEQYF.

The chain has TRBV11-3 and TRBJ2-2, with D tentatively TRBD2 (6 bases). Germline CDR1 is SGHNT and CDR2 is YENEEA. Between the trimmed V and J ends, which lost 3 bases and 5 bases, there was a span of 13 bases. The CDR3 length is 15 residues. The CDR3 DNA sequence: TGTGCCAGCAGCTTTAGCCGGGGAGGAACCGGGGAGCTGTTTTTT. It is translated as CASSFSRGGTGELFF. Variable domain in full (rest from reference TRBV11-3 and TRBJ2-2): EAGVVQSPRYKIIEKKQPVAFWCNPISGHNTLYWYLQNLGQGPELLIRYENEEAVDDSQLPKDRFSAERLKGVDSTLKIQPAELGDSAVYLCASSFSRGGTGELFFGEGSRLTVL.

CDR3 loop: CASRWGVEKLFF. CDR3 nucleotide sequence: TGTGCCAGCAGGTGGGGAGTAGAAAAACTGTTTTTT. The rearrangement joins TRBV2 to TRBJ1-4; D unclear. With 6 bases removed from V and 8 bases from J, the gap between germline ends came to 10 bases. The CDR3 has 12 residues. Germline V gene data show CDR1 as SNHLY and CDR2 as FYNNEI.

The J gene is TRBJ2-5, the V gene TRBV11-2; D is possibly TRBD1 (5 bases). The CDR3 is 13 amino acids. The V gene lost 1 base and the J gene lost 4 bases, with 7 bases spanning the gap. The germline V gene has CDR1 SGHAT and CDR2 FQNNGV. CDR3 sequence (DNA): TGTGCCAGCAGCTTAGGGGGCTTAGAGACCCAGTACTTC. This translates into CASSLGGLETQYF.

The chain links TRBV11-2 to TRBJ2-7, with D possibly TRBD1 on 5 matching bases. V lost 0 bases and J 4 bases, leaving 13 bases between the germline ends. The CDR3 is made up of 15 amino acids. CDR1 SGHAT and CDR2 FQNNGV come from the germline V gene. The CDR3 bases are TGTGCCAGCAGCTTAGATGACAGATCTTGGTACGAGCAGTACTTC. Translating gives CASSLDDRSWYEQYF.